What follows are 29 T cell receptor beta chains derived from one specimen sequenced in a study of regulatory T cells in long-lasting Graves disease. The time point is: newly diagnosed GD, antithyroid drugs for less than 3 months. PBMCs provided the RNA from which the TCR library was made. Both iRepertoire HTBI primers and Arm-PCR of CDR3 regions were used to build the TCR beta libraries. MiXCR was run by TCRdb on the multiplex PCR reads, yielding one entry per CDR3 protein. In the table there are over 350,000 distinct CDR3 sequences, 11% to 15% of which are singletons. These data were also filed under a second study, of T cells in Graves' hyperthyroidism and ophthalmopathy.

This specimen was peripheral blood mononuclear cells (PBMCs), taken at new diagnosis, from a patient treated with antithyroid drugs. The receptors shown here come from a woman in her fifties or sixties with Graves disease.

This clonotype was recorded at least ten times. The chain uses TRBV12-3 or TRBV12-4 and TRBJ1-5; 9 bases fit TRBD1. The CDR3 runs 14 residues. V lost 6 bases, J lost 3 bases, and 3 bases stayed unmatched. The CDR3 sequence is CASRGTGNNQPQHF. The DNA of the CDR3 is TGTGCCAGCAGGGGGACAGGGAACAATCAGCCCCAGCATTTT.

The chain joins TRBV20-1 to TRBJ2-2; 11 nucleotides align to TRBD2. The length of the CDR3 is 16 residues. Germline assignment: CDR1 DFQATT and CDR2 SNEGSKA (reference sequence). V gave up 3 bases and J gave up 6 bases; unmatched junction bases: 9. The CDR3 sequence: CSASALAGGSAGELFF. The CDR3 nucleotides read TGCAGTGCTAGTGCCCTAGCGGGAGGATCTGCCGGGGAGCTGTTTTTT.

This clonotype was detected a few times. The chain joins TRBV5-1 to TRBJ2-7, with TRBD1 matching 7 bases. V dropped 3 bases and J dropped 3; count of bases not matched to a gene: 9. Germline loops: CDR1 SGHRS, CDR2 YFSETQ. This CDR3 region has 15 residues. In DNA, the CDR3 is TGCGCCAGCAGCTCGTTGGGACAGAAACTCTACGAGCAGTACTTC. Translation: CASSSLGQKLYEQYF.

The V gene is TRBV20-1, the J gene TRBJ1-5; D gene unclear. Between the trimmed V and J ends, which lost 0 bases and 1 base, there was a span of 7 bases. CDR1 is DFQATT, CDR2 SNEGSKA, per germline (reference sequence). This CDR3 comprises 14 residues. The CDR3 DNA sequence: TGCAGTGCTAGAGATAGTAACAGCAATCAGCCCCAGCATTTT. It yields the protein CSARDSNSNQPQHF.

This clonotype came up many times. This chain joins TRBV11-2 and TRBJ2-7; D remains ambiguous. V lost 3 bases and J lost 4, with 7 bases in between. CDR1 is SGHAT and CDR2 is FQNNGV in the germline V gene. The CDR3 sequence is 12 residues long. This CDR3 reads CASSFREYEQYF. The CDR3 region has the DNA TGTGCCAGCAGCTTTAGGGAATACGAGCAGTACTTC.

This clonotype was observed at least ten times. The rearrangement joins TRBV9 to TRBJ2-5; 8 bases agree with TRBD1. The V gene end was trimmed by 2 bases and the J gene end by 5 bases; junction bases not matched to a gene: 8. The CDR3 runs to 15 residues. The germline V gene encodes CDR1 SGDLS and CDR2 YYNGEE. CDR3 coding DNA: TGTGCCAGCAGCGTCGTCCCTCAGGGGGCCGAGACCCAGTACTTC. Translation: CASSVVPQGAETQYF.

The gene calls are TRBV10-2 and TRBJ2-3; 9 nucleotides line up with TRBD1. Trimming cost V 4 bases and J 4 bases; bases outside gene matches: 9. CDR3 length equals 16 residues. CDR1 WSHSY and CDR2 SAAADI come from the germline V gene. The CDR3 reads CASSGTGTGPPDTQYF. CDR3 in DNA: TGCGCCAGCAGTGGTACCGGGACAGGGCCGCCAGATACGCAGTATTTT.

This clonotype was detected a few times. This sequence joins TRBV11-2 and TRBJ2-7; D may be TRBD2 (5 bases). The V end was cut by 3 bases, the J end by 2 bases, with 26 bases between. This CDR3 is 19 amino acids long. Germline lookup yields CDR1 SGHAT and CDR2 FQNNGV. The chain's CDR3 is CASSLRASYPGGQPYEQYF. The CDR3, as DNA: TGTGCCAGCAGCTTGAGGGCCTCCTACCCCGGTGGGCAGCCCTACGAGCAGTACTTC.

This clonotype was counted many times. The rearrangement joins TRBV20-1 to TRBJ2-5; possible D gene TRBD2, 6 bases. The CDR3 contains 16 residues. V lost 0 bases and J lost 1, with 15 bases in between. Germline V gene lookup returns CDR1 DFQATT and CDR2 SNEGSKA (reference sequence). The chain's CDR3 is CSARDPLARFQETQYF. CDR3 in DNA: TGCAGTGCTAGAGACCCACTAGCAAGGTTCCAAGAGACCCAGTACTTC.

This clonotype was counted many times. The rearrangement uses TRBV28 and TRBJ1-1; D may be TRBD1 (5 bases). Germline assignment: CDR1 MDHEN and CDR2 SYDVKM. The CDR3 spans 13 residues. Trimming shortened V by 4 bases and J by 5 bases, and 11 bases separated the two germline ends. The CDR3 reads CASSCEGCTEAFF. The CDR3 coding sequence is TGTGCCAGCAGTTGCGAGGGGTGTACTGAAGCTTTCTTT. Complete variable domain (other parts from reference TRBV28 and TRBJ1-1): DVKVTQSSRYLVKRTGEKVFLECVQDMDHENMFWYRQDPGLGLRLIYFSYDVKMKEKGDIPEGYSVSREKKERFSLILESASTNQTSMYLCASSCEGCTEAFFGQGTRLTVV.

This clonotype appeared many times. The chain is built from TRBV20-1 and TRBJ2-1; TRBD2 agrees at 10 bases. Germline CDR1 reads DFQATT; CDR2 reads SNEGSKA (reference sequence). Unmatched junction bases numbered 10, after V lost 2 bases and J lost 3 bases. The CDR3 covers 17 residues. The CDR3 spells CSARRGLAGENYNEQFF. CDR3 nucleotide sequence: TGCAGTGCTAGAAGGGGCCTAGCGGGAGAAAACTACAATGAGCAGTTCTTC.

A few counts support this clonotype. The CDR3 DNA sequence: TGTGCCAGTCGGTCGAGCGGGAGTGTGGGGGAGCAGTTCTTC. Its translation is CASRSSGSVGEQFF. This rearrangement joins TRBV10-3 to TRBJ2-1; 8 bases align to TRBD2. V shed 10 bases, J shed 10 bases, and the junction held 15 bases outside the gene matches. In germline, CDR1 is ENHRY, CDR2 SYGVKD. The CDR3 runs to 14 residues.

This clonotype was counted between two and nine times. The CDR3 is CASYEGTDTQYF. In DNA, the CDR3 is TGCGCCAGTTACGAGGGCACAGATACGCAGTATTTT. The V gene is TRBV5-1, the J gene TRBJ2-3; D not certain. The germline gives CDR1 SGHRS, CDR2 YFSETQ. V lost 8 bases, J lost 1 base, and 8 bases lay in between. The length of the CDR3 is 12 residues. The complete variable domain, with remaining parts taken from reference TRBV5-1 and TRBJ2-3, reads KAGVTQTPRYLIKTRGQQVTLSCSPISGHRSVSWYQQTPGQGLQFLFEYFSETQRNKGNFPGRFSGRQFSNSRSEMNVSTLELGDSALYLCASYEGTDTQYFGPGTRLTVL.

For this clonotype: A read error may be the cause here, since a much bigger clone is one base away. The V call is TRBV30, the J call TRBJ2-1; 8 bases are shared with TRBD2. The germline V gene encodes CDR1 GTSNPN and CDR2 SVGIG (reference sequence). This CDR3 has 16 residues. Trimming at V came to 3 bases and at J to 3 bases, leaving 10 bases not matched to a gene. For the CDR3, the DNA is TGTGCCTGGAGACGTCAGGGGACTAGGGGCTACAATGAGCAGTTCTTC. It specifies CAWRRQGTRGYNEQFF.

This clonotype was detected only once. A much more abundant neighbour one base away suggests this may be a read error. This CDR3 is CSANVNSGAGEQFF. The CDR3 DNA is TGCAGTGCTAACGTTAACTCAGGGGCGGGTGAGCAGTTCTTC. The chain combines TRBV20-1 with TRBJ2-1, with D possibly matching TRBD1 (6 bases). V lost 4 bases to trimming and J lost 9 bases, with 19 bases between them. The CDR3 is 14 residues long. CDR1 is DFQATT and CDR2 is SNEGSKA in the germline V gene (reference sequence).

This clonotype was detected ten times or more. This rearrangement joins TRBV7-9 to TRBJ2-1; TRBD2 matches at 10 bases. V dropped 5 bases and J dropped 0; count of bases not matched to a gene: 13. CDR1 SEHNR and CDR2 FQNEAQ come from the germline V gene (reference sequence). This CDR3 comprises 19 residues. The CDR3 nucleotides are TGTGCCAGCAGCCCCCTGGGACTAGCGCGCCACAGCTCCTACAATGAGCAGTTCTTC. It specifies CASSPLGLARHSSYNEQFF.

This clonotype was counted at least ten times. This chain uses TRBV3-1 with TRBJ1-2; D ambiguous. Germline V gene lookup returns CDR1 LGHDT and CDR2 YNNKEL (reference sequence). The V end was cut by 4 bases, the J end by 6 bases, with 15 bases between. The CDR3 runs to 14 residues. The CDR3 DNA is TGTGCCAGCAGCCCGAGGTTGGGGTCGAATGGCTACACCTTC. This translates into CASSPRLGSNGYTF.

This clonotype was seen repeatedly, ten times or more. The chain recombines TRBV28 with TRBJ2-2, with a tentative D call TRBD1 (6 bases). CDR1 and CDR2 from the germline V gene are MDHEN and SYDVKM. V gave up 3 bases and J gave up 2 bases, with 16 bases separating them. CDR3 length: 17 amino acids. The DNA for the CDR3 is TGTGCCAGCAGTTTCCGACCCCCGGGACAAAACACCGGGGAGCTGTTTTTT. Amino acids: CASSFRPPGQNTGELFF.

The chain couples TRBV7-8 to TRBJ2-3, with a possible D match to TRBD2 (5 bases). Trimming removed 1 base at V and 2 bases at J, with 10 bases between. Looked up from germline, CDR1 is SGHVS and CDR2 is FQNEAQ. The CDR3 consists of 15 residues. The CDR3, as DNA: TGTGCCAGCAGCTTAGTTGGGAGTCACACAGATACGCAGTATTTT. Residues: CASSLVGSHTDTQYF.

This clonotype has more than one count but fewer than ten. The conserved closing phenylalanine or tryptophan is absent in this CDR3, likely reflecting a read error. The V gene is TRBV28, the J gene TRBJ2-2; D is perhaps TRBD1 or TRBD2 (5 bases each). The germline V and J ends were trimmed by 5 bases and 3 bases, with 13 bases remaining between them. This CDR3 region has 15 residues. Germline V gene sequence: CDR1 MDHEN, CDR2 SYDVKM. The CDR3 here is CASSLPGTDTGELFS. The DNA of the CDR3 is TGTGCCAGCAGTCTCCCGGGGACGGACACCGGGGAGCTGTTTTCT.

The chain combines TRBV5-1 with TRBJ1-5; TRBD1 is a possible D gene (6 bases). CDR3 size: 14 residues. The germline V gene encodes CDR1 SGHRS and CDR2 YFSETQ. The V end lost 0 bases, the J end lost 9 bases, and 13 bases lay between the germline ends. In DNA form, the CDR3 reads TGCGCCAGCAGCTTGGGAGGACAGTCATGGCCCCAGCATTTT. It specifies CASSLGGQSWPQHF.

The rearrangement joins TRBV29-1 to TRBJ2-1; tentative D call: TRBD1 (5 bases). Trimming removed 7 bases from V and 5 bases from J, with 9 bases in between. Germline CDR1 SQVTM, CDR2 ANQGSEA. The CDR3 totals 11 residues. CDR3 bases: TGCAGCGGAGACAGCCACAATGAGCAGTTCTTC. Amino acid sequence: CSGDSHNEQFF.

The CDR3 is CASSPGTSGSGLYEQYF. In nucleotides, the CDR3 is TGTGCCAGCTCGCCCGGGACTAGCGGGAGTGGACTTTACGAGCAGTACTTC. This sequence joins TRBV18 and TRBJ2-7, with TRBD2 matching over 14 bases. Trimming at V came to 6 bases and at J to 4 bases, leaving 11 bases not matched to a gene. The CDR3 totals 17 residues. CDR1 is KGHSH, CDR2 LQKENI, per germline.

This clonotype was recorded once. It may be a read error: a sequence one base away is much more abundant. The chain has TRBV30 and TRBJ2-5, with 9 bases lining up with TRBD2. There are 14 residues in the CDR3. Germline V gene data show CDR1 as GTSNPN and CDR2 as SVGIG (reference sequence). V trimming: 4 bases; J trimming: 1 base; junction bases outside the gene matches: 4. The CDR3 region has the DNA TGTGCCTGGAATAGCGGGAGCCTCCAAGAGACCCAGTACTTC. Its translation is CAWNSGSLQETQYF.

This clonotype has at least ten counts. The chain is built from TRBV27 and TRBJ1-2; 8 bases map to TRBD1. CDR1 MNHEY and CDR2 SMNVEV come from the germline V gene (reference sequence). This CDR3 is 16 amino acids long. V dropped 5 bases and J dropped 4; count of bases not matched to a gene: 12. The CDR3 region is CASSPTSRGPGYGYTF. In DNA form, the CDR3 reads TGTGCCAGCAGTCCGACTTCCAGGGGGCCCGGCTATGGCTACACCTTC.

This chain joins TRBV28 and TRBJ2-1, with 12 nucleotides matching TRBD2. This CDR3 is built from 18 residues. Trimming at V came to 4 bases and at J to 4 bases, leaving 11 bases not matched to a gene. From germline, CDR1 is MDHEN and CDR2 SYDVKM. The CDR3: CASSSQTGTSGRYNEQFF. CDR3 coding DNA: TGTGCCAGCAGTTCCCAGACCGGGACTAGCGGGCGGTACAATGAGCAGTTCTTC.

This clonotype was recorded many times. The chain uses TRBV11-2 and TRBJ2-2; D not resolved. This CDR3 spans 15 amino acids. With 5 bases removed from V and 0 bases from J, the gap between germline ends came to 10 bases. CDR1 SGHAT and CDR2 FQNNGV come from the germline V gene. The CDR3 loop reads CASSTRVTNTGELFF. CDR3 bases: TGTGCCAGCAGCACCCGGGTAACGAACACCGGGGAGCTGTTTTTT.

The chain joins TRBV6-1 to TRBJ1-2; 8 bases are a match to TRBD1. After removal of 1 base from V and 1 base from J, the junction contained 2 bases not matched to a gene. The V gene's germline CDR1 is MNHNS and CDR2 SASEGT. There are 15 residues in the CDR3. The CDR3 protein is CASSEGTGRNYGYTF. The CDR3 region has the DNA TGTGCCAGCAGTGAAGGGACAGGGCGTAACTATGGCTACACCTTC.

Ten or more counts support this clonotype. V and J are TRBV27 and TRBJ1-6; 8 bases match TRBD1. The CDR3 extends over 14 amino acids. Trimming at V came to 3 bases and at J to 9 bases, leaving 4 bases not matched to a gene. CDR1 and CDR2 (germline): MNHEY, SMNVEV (reference sequence). For the CDR3, the DNA is TGTGCCAGCAGTTTCTGGACAGGGTCTTCACCCCTCCACTTT. Its protein product is CASSFWTGSSPLHF.